A selection of T cell receptor beta chains follows, all from one sample in a study of yellow fever vaccine responses in identical twins. TCRdb re-analysed the RT-PCR reads in MiXCR, keeping a single row per CDR3 protein. The sample lists 1,100 to 1,500 distinct CDR3 sequences, 84% occurring once. Material: T cells from blood (PBMCs), unsorted or a sorted subset (not recorded which), obtained before or after yellow fever vaccination (not recorded which). The receptor set was obtained from a woman aged 18 to 35 who received the yellow fever vaccine. CDR3s leave out the opening cysteine and the closing phenylalanine or tryptophan.

J gene,V gene,CDR3 protein
TRBJ2-5,TRBV2,ASSDVPGWKTQY
TRBJ1-5,TRBV21-1,ASSLPSRGNQPQH
TRBJ2-2,TRBV7-6,ASSPQGQFAGELF
TRBJ2-7,TRBV4-2,ASSTSGLTSYEQY
TRBJ1-6,TRBV9,ASSVSYSDSPLH
TRBJ2-1,TRBV15,ATSTATEVNEQF
TRBJ2-3,TRBV4-3,ASSQDWGGGDTQY
TRBJ2-3,TRBV5-8,ASSLLSRTDTQY
TRBJ2-5,TRBV7-2,ASSLGLVPETQY
TRBJ2-3,TRBV2,ASSEGGSVDTQY
TRBJ1-5,TRBV10-3,AIAGTVGQPQH